The present entry profiles one TCR beta chain with its context. The data were obtained in a study of blood T cell repertoires in COVID-19. The overall study: Both acute and convalescent COVID-19 samples were obtained from the United States, Italy and Spain. The cDNA or gDNA used as material had been derived from T cells, B-cell-depleted T cells, or PBMCs.

This CDR3 spans 13 amino acids. Germline V gives CDR1 MNHNS, CDR2 SASEGT. Trimming removed 1 base at V and 1 base at J, with 4 bases between. Per the authors' pipeline: Amplification of reference gene primers was used by the study to estimate nucleated cell counts. Profiling relied on immunoSEQ multiplex PCR, and the TCRdb table lists in-frame clones only, not all of them. The DNA was the basis for D and trimming; V, J and clone size are from that table. Of 180,000 or so clones listed, 70% to 90% are singletons. Sequenced sample: peripheral blood. The sequence was obtained from a man aged 40-49 years with active or convalescent COVID-19. The chain is built from TRBV6-1 and TRBJ1-1, with D unclear. Here the CDR3 reads CASSEGGNTEAFF. DNA for the CDR3: TGTGCCAGCAGTGAAGGCGGGAACACTGAAGCTTTCTTT.